One and the same sample provided the 2 T cell receptor beta chains below, sequenced in a study of T cells in Graves' hyperthyroidism and ophthalmopathy. Regions amplified from RNA transcripts were the TCR beta CDR3 regions. The HTBI primer set was used in a first-round RT-PCR of the TCR CDR3. TCRdb called the multiplex PCR reads again in MiXCR, with one record for every CDR3 protein. The sample records about 840,000 distinct CDR3 sequences, 38% being singletons. The sequencing sample was made of blood. These TCRs come from a man between 18 and 35 years old with Graves' hyperthyroidism.

This clonotype was seen a handful of times. Here the CDR3 reads CASTTSQGGLYWANVLTF. CDR3 DNA: TGTGCCAGCACTACTTCCCAGGGGGGCCTCTACTGGGCCAACGTCCTGACTTTC. The chain is built from TRBV2 and TRBJ2-6, with D possibly being TRBD1 (7 bases). Germline CDR1 reads SNHLY; CDR2 reads FYNNEI. The length of the CDR3 is 18 residues. V was clipped by 7 bases and J by 5 bases, with 24 bases between them.

The gene calls are TRBV20-1 and TRBJ2-2; a possible D gene is TRBD1 (6 bases). V was clipped by 6 bases and J by 6 bases, with 20 bases between them. This CDR3 has 15 amino acids. From germline, CDR1 is DFQATT and CDR2 SNEGSKA (reference sequence). Written as DNA, the CDR3 is TGCAGTGCAACGGGACAAACTGGACCCTCCGGGGAGCTGTTTTTT. Its translation: CSATGQTGPSGELFF.